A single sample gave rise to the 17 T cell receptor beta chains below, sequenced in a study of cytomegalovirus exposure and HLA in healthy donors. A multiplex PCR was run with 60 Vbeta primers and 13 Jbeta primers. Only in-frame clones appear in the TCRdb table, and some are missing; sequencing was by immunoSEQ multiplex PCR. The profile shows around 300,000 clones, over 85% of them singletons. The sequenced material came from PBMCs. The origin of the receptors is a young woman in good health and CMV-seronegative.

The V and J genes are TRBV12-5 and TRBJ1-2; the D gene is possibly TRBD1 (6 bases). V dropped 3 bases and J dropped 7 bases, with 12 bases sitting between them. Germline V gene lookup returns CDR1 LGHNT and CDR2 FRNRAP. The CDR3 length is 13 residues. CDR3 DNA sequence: TGTGCTAGTGGTTTATCGAGGGGGAGTGGCTACACCTTC. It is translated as CASGLSRGSGYTF.

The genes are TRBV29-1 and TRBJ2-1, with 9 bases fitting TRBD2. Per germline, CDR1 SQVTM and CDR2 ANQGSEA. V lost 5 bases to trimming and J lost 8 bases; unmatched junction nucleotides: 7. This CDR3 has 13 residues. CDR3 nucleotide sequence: TGCAGCGTTAGGGCTAGCGGGGTGGATGAGCAGTTCTTC. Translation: CSVRASGVDEQFF.

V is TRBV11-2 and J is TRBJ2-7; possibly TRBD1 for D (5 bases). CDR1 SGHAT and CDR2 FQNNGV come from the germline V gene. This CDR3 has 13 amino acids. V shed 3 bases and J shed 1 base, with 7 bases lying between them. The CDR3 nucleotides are TGTGCCAGCAGCTTGGACATTTCCTACGAGCAGTACTTC. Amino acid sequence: CASSLDISYEQYF.

Written as DNA, the CDR3 is TGTGCCAGCAGCCCCCAGCGCAGGGTGCAGTCAGGACACTATAATTCACCCCTCCACTTT. As protein: CASSPQRRVQSGHYNSPLHF. The chain employs TRBV7-6 and TRBJ1-6; tentatively, D is TRBD1 (5 bases). The CDR3 consists of 20 residues. Germline CDR1 is SGHVS and CDR2 is FNYEAQ. V lost 5 bases to trimming and J lost 3 bases, with 26 bases between them.

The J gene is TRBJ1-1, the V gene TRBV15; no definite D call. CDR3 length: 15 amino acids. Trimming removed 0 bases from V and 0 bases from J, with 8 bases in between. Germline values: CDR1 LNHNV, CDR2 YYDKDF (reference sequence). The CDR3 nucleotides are TGTGCCACCAGCAGAGAGGGCAGTCTGAACACTGAAGCTTTCTTT. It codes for CATSREGSLNTEAFF.

DNA of the CDR3: TGCGCCAGCAGTGACGCGGGCTCCTACAATGAGCAGTTCTTC. Amino acids: CASSDAGSYNEQFF. The chain employs TRBV10-1 and TRBJ2-1; TRBD2 is a possible D gene (5 bases). Germline V lookup: CDR1 WNHNN, CDR2 SYGVQD (reference sequence). V dropped 3 bases and J dropped 0 bases, with 6 bases sitting between them. This CDR3 has 14 residues.

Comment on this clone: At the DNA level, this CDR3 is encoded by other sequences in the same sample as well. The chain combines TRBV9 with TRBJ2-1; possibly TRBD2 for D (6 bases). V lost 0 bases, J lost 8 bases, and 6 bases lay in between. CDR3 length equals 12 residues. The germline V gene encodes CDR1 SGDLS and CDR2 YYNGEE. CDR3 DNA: TGTGCCAGCAGCGTAGGCGGGGATGAGCAGTTCTTC. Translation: CASSVGGDEQFF.

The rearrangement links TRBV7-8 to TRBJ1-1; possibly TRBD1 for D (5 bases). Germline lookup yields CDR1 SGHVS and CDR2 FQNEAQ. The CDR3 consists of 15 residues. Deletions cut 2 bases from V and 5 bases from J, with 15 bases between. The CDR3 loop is CASSLFRVVSTEAFF. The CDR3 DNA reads TGTGCCAGCAGCTTATTCAGGGTTGTTAGTACTGAAGCTTTCTTT. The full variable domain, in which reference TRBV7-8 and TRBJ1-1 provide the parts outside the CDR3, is GAGVSQSPRYKVAKRGQDVALRCDPISGHVSLFWYQQALGQGPEFLTYFQNEAQLDKSGLPSDRFFAERPEGSVSTLKIQRTQQEDSAVYLCASSLFRVVSTEAFFGQGTRLTVV.

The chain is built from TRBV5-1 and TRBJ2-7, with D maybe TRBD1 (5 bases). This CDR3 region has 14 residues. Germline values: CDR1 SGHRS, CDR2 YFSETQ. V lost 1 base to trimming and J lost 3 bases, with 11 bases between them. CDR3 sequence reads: CASSLTGDDYEQYF. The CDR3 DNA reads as TGCGCCAGCAGCTTGACAGGTGATGACTACGAGCAGTACTTC.

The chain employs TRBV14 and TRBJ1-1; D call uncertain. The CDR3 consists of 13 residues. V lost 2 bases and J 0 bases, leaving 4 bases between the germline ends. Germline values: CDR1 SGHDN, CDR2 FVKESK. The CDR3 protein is CASSQYLNTEAFF. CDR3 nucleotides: TGTGCCAGCAGCCAATACTTGAACACTGAAGCTTTCTTT.

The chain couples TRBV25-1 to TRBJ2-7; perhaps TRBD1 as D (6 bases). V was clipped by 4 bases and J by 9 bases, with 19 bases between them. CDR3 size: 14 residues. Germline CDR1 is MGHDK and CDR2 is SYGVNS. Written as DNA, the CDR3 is TGTGCCAGCAGTGGAACAGGGCTCCTACGAGGGCAGTACTTC. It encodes CASSGTGLLRGQYF.

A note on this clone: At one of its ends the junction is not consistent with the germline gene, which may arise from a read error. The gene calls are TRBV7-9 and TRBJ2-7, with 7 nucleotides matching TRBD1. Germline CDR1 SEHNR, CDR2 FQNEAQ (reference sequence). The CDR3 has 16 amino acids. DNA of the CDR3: TGTTCCAGCAGCCCGACCCCCAGGGGGAACTCCTACGAGCAGTACTTC. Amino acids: CSSSPTPRGNSYEQYF.

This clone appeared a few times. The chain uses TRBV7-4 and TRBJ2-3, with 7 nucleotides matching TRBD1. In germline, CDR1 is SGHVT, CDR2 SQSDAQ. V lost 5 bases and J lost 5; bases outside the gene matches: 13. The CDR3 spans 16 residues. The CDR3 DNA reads TGTGCCAGCAGCCCCCGCCGACAGGGTAATAGAGATACGCAGTATTTT. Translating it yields CASSPRRQGNRDTQYF. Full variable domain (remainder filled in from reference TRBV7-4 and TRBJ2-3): GAGVSQSPRYKVAKRGRDVALRCDSISGHVTLYWYRQTLGQGSEVLTYSQSDAQRDKSGRPSGRFSAERPERSVSTLKIQRTEQGDSAVYLCASSPRRQGNRDTQYFGPGTRLTVL.

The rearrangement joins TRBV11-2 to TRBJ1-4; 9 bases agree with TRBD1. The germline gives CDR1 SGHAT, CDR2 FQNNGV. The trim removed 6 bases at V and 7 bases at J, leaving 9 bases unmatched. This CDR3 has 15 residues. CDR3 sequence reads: CASSIDGTGSEKLFF. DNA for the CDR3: TGTGCCAGCAGTATTGATGGGACAGGGAGTGAAAAACTGTTTTTT. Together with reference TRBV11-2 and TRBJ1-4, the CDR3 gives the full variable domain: EAGVAQSPRYKIIEKRQSVAFWCNPISGHATLYWYQQILGQGPKLLIQFQNNGVVDDSQLPKDRFSAERLKGVDSTLKIQPAKLEDSAVYLCASSIDGTGSEKLFFGSGTQLSVL.

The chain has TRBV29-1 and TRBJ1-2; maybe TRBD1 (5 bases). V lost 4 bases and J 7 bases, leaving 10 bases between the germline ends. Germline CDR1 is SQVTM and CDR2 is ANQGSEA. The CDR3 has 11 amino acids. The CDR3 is CSVVTGAGYTF. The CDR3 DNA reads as TGCAGCGTTGTCACTGGGGCTGGCTACACCTTC.

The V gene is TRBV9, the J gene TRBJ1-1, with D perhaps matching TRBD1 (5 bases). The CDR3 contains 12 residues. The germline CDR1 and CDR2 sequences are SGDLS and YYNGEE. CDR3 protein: CGGGVMNTEAFF. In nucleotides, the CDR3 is TGTGGGGGGGGAGTAATGAACACTGAAGCTTTCTTT.

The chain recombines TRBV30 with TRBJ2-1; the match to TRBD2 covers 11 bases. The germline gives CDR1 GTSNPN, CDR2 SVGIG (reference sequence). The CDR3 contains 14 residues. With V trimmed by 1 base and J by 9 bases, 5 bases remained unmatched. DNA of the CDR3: TGTGCCTGGAGTGGGGTAGCGGGGGGGCGTGAGCAGTTCTTC. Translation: CAWSGVAGGREQFF. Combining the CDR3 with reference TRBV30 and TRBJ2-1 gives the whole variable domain SQTIHQWPATLVQPVGSPLSLECTVEGTSNPNLYWYRQAAGRGLQLLFYSVGIGQISSEVPQNLSASRPQDRQFILSSKKLLLSDSGFYLCAWSGVAGGREQFFGPGTRLTVL.